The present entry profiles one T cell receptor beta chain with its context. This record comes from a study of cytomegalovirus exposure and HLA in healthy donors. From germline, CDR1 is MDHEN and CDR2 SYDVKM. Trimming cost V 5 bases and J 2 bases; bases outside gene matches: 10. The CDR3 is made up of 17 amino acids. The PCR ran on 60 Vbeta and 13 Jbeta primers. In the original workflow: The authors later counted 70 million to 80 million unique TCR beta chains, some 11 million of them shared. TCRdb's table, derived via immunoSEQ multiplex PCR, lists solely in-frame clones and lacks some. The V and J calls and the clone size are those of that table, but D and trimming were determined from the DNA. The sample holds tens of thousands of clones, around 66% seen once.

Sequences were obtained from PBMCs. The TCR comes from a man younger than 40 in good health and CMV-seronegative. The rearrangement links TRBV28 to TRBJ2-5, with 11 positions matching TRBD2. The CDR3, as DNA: TGTGCCAGCAGTACCAAATATAGCGGGGGGGTTCAAGAGACCCAGTACTTC. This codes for CASSTKYSGGVQETQYF. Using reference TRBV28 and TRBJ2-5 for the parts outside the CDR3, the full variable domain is DVKVTQSSRYLVKRTGEKVFLECVQDMDHENMFWYRQDPGLGLRLIYFSYDVKMKEKGDIPEGYSVSREKKERFSLILESASTNQTSMYLCASSTKYSGGVQETQYFGPGTRLLVL.